This T cell receptor (beta chain) was documented in a study of beta chain features in type 1 diabetes. Staining for CD45RO/CCR7/CD25/CD127/CD95/CD27 allowed sorting of CD4+ naive, central memory, regulatory and stem cell-like memory cells. Points from the study as a whole: PCR may have favored shorter templates equally in patients and controls. Cells with high TCR expression could be over-represented when cDNA is sequenced. TCRB rearrangement may or may not be influenced by HLA type; here this remained unresolved. In every one of the four CD4+ subsets, TCRB CDR3s were moderately but significantly shorter in Type 1 diabetes patients.

Only a few counts were recorded for this clone. No antigen is known for it. CDR3 length equals 13 residues. The ends lost 6 bases at V and 4 bases at J; junction bases unmatched: 4. The germline V gene encodes CDR1 MRHNA and CDR2 SNTAGT. The entirety of the isolated RNA underwent reverse transcription, so expressed TCRB transcripts were sequenced. Profiling relied on immunoSEQ multiplex PCR, and the TCRdb table lists in-frame clones only, not all of them. Of around 260,000 clones in the sample, about a fifth were seen once. J is TRBJ1-1 and V is TRBV6-4, with 8 bases fitting TRBD1. The source material was naive CD4+ T cells from blood. This TCR came from a woman aged 40 to 50 with type 1 diabetes. The CDR3 spells CASRRQGTTEAFF. The CDR3 nucleotides are TGTGCCAGCAGACGACAGGGGACCACTGAAGCTTTCTTT.